Listed here is a single TCR beta chain. This receptor's antigen is unknown. No clone much larger than this one lies a single base away; base qualities are absent. The time point label of this sample denotes: pre-sensitization, week 0. Read against the paper, the sample's treatment or condition label means: therapeutic diphenylcyclopropenone sensitization with weekly scalp DPC. At every patch-test visit, the blood draw took place before the patch test was put on. To be eligible, patients had to be aged 18 to 70, diagnosed with alopecia and judged suitable for DPC therapy, while pregnant patients were excluded. Total RNA was extracted from unfractionated whole blood collected in Tempus Blood RNA tubes. Library preparation employed RACE. The sample was run on a NextSeq 500. During library preparation, unique molecular identifiers were attached to individual cDNA molecules so that TCRs could be counted in a quantitative, reproducible way. For every blood RNA sample, sequencing covered both the TCR alpha and TCR beta chains. As for how the authors treated the data: The median number of TCRs per sample was roughly 100,000, ranging from about 20,000 to 700,000. V, J and CDR3 annotation of the TCR reads was performed with the Decombinator software suite. For the PS versus PT1 abundance plots, all samples were subsampled to the same number of TCRs (28,000). TCRs were defined as expanded if absent before sensitization and observed at least eight times at the 2-week time point. The public reads were reanalyzed by TCRdb: fastp trimming at Q25, MiXCR alignment, in-frame beta chains only. Rows merge per CDR3 protein into single entries with the most common DNA and genes. It is TCRdb's table, rather than the study itself, that gives the V and J calls and clone size. The sample records some 330,000 distinct CDR3 sequences, around 5.5% of which are singletons. The ten largest clones represent roughly 8.2% of the sample.

The data were obtained in a study of human T cells and chemical hapten exposure (dated by TCRdb to about 2021). Concerning the study at large: For sensitization, 2% DPC in acetone was applied to a roughly 2 cm by roughly 2 cm area of upper inner arm skin. The mostly female patient cohort included alopecia areata with under or over 50% scalp involvement, alopecia totalis and alopecia universalis. Patient blood was sampled pre-sensitization (week 0) and at 2, 6 and about 24 weeks after DPC sensitization. Twenty-nine alopecia patients gave blood for TCR sequencing at one to four time points (pre-sensitization, 2, 6 and 24 weeks). Patients additionally received weekly therapeutic DPC doses to the scalp throughout the roughly 25-week study period. Libraries were pooled for sequencing, and variation in per-sample TCR yields was attributed mainly to small differences in library volumes within the pool. In alopecia patients, the study followed how the peripheral blood TCR repertoire changed in vivo over primary and secondary sensitization to diphenylcyclopropenone (DPC), a hapten. Patch testing on the upper back used Finn chambers containing 0.01% DPC, with scoring done after 6 days according to International Contact Dermatitis Research Group standards.

General study outcomes and caveats: Patch test score correlated positively with the number of PT1 expanded TCRs, reaching significance at thresholds 8, 16 and 32 but not at 4. Significantly more large CDR3 similarity clusters were formed by expanded TCRs than by pre-sensitization or healthy control sets, consistent with antigen-driven responses. Because every patient had alopecia, a presumed autoimmune disease, the patients' immune response might differ from that of healthy individuals. After repeated subsampling, the strength of the expansion versus patch-test correlation and the threshold at which it became significant changed. No change with DPC sensitization was found in the number of TCRs above 1 in 1000 frequency, and no evidence of global repertoire structure alterations was found.

Sequenced material: whole blood, taken in connection with sensitization to the hapten diphenylcyclopropenone (DPC). The clonotype was recovered from a woman aged 18-29 years with alopecia areata. Some clones in this sample may be carry-over from other donors' samples.

CDR3 loop: CASRKTSGGGFRTDTQYF. At the DNA level, the sequence is TGTGCCAGCAGAAAGACTAGCGGGGGAGGATTTCGCACAGATACGCAGTATTTT. The chain links TRBV12-3 or TRBV12-4 with TRBJ2-3, and TRBD2 matches 12 of the central bases. Spanning cysteine to phenylalanine, the CDR3 consists of 18 amino acids. Only the CDR3 DNA stays, 54 bases, in frame from base 1. The V end gives up 6 bases and the J end 1 base, leaving 11 bases in the junction not matched to a gene.